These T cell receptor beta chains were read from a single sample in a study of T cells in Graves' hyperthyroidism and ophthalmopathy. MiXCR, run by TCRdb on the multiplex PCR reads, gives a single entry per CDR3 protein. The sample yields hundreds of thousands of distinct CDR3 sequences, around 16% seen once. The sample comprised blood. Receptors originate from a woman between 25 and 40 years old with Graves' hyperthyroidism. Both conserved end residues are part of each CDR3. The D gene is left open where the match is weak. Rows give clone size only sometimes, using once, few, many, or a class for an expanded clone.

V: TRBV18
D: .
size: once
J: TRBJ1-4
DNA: TGTGCCAGCTCACCACCCCATGAAAAACTGTTTTTT
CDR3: CASSPPHEKLFF

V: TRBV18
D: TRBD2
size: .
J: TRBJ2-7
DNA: TGTGCCAGCTCACCATCGGGGGGGATCAACGAGCAGTACTTC
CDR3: CASSPSGGINEQYF

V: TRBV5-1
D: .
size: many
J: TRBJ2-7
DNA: TGCGCCAGGATGAATGGGGGGACAGATTACTACGAGCAGTACTTC
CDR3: CARMNGGTDYYEQYF

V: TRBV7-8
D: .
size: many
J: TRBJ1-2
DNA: TGTGCCAGCAGCTTAGGGGGGGGGGACTATGGCTACACCTTC
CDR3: CASSLGGGDYGYTF

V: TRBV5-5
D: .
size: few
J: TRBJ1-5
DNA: TGTGCCAGCAGCTTGGGGGCGCAAGGTCAGCCCCAGCATTTT
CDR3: CASSLGAQGQPQHF

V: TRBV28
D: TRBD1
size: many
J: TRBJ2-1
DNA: TGTGCCAGCAGTGGGGACAGGACATACTCCTACAATGAGCAGTTCTTC
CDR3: CASSGDRTYSYNEQFF

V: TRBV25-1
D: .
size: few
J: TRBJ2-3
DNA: TGTGCCAGCAGTGACCTAACTCCCGCGGGGTTCTTACGGGAGTTCACAGATACGCAGTATTTT
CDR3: CASSDLTPAGFLREFTDTQYF

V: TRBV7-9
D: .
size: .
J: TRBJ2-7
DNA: TGTGCCAGCAGCTTAGCGAGCCCATTCCCCTACGAGCAGTACTTC
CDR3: CASSLASPFPYEQYF

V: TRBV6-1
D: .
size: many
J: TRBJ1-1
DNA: TGTGCCAGCAGTTACAGTAGGGTGGCGGGCACTGAAGCTTTCTTT
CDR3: CASSYSRVAGTEAFF

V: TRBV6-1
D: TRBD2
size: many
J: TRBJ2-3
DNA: TGTGCCAGCAGTGAAGGTTTTCAGGGGCTAGCGGGAGGGGAAGATACGCAGTATTTT
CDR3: CASSEGFQGLAGGEDTQYF

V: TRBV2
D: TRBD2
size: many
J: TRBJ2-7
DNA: TGTGCCAGCAGGCCCGGGACTAGCGGGATCTACGAGCAGTACTTC
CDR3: CASRPGTSGIYEQYF

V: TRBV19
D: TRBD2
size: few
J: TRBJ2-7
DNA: TGTGCCAGTAGTATACCTAGCGGAGCCTCCTACGAGCAGTACTTC
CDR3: CASSIPSGASYEQYF

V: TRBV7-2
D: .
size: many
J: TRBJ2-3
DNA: TGTGCCAGCAGCTTATTAAGCGCAACAGATACGCAGTATTTT
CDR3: CASSLLSATDTQYF

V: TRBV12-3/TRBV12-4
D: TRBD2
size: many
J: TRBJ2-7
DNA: TGTGCCAGCAGGGTCGGACTAGCGGGAGCCTACGAGCAGTACTTC
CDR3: CASRVGLAGAYEQYF